The rows below give T cell receptor beta chains drawn from one sample of a study of blood T cell repertoires in COVID-19. Measured with immunoSEQ multiplex PCR; TCRdb has only the in-frame clones, and not every one. The sample includes about 140,000 clones, 65% to 80% of them seen just once. Sequenced material: peripheral blood. Receptors were obtained from a man aged 60 to 69 with acute or convalescent COVID-19. CDR3s include the opening cysteine and the closing phenylalanine or tryptophan. The D gene is left open where the match is weak. Clone sizes are given selectively: once, few, many, or a class where the clone is expanded.

d_call j_call v_call clone_size cdr3_nt cdr3_aa
- TRBJ2-2 TRBV7-8 - TGTGCCAGCAGCTTCGGAGCCTACACCGGGGAGCTGTTTTTT CASSFGAYTGELFF
TRBD2 TRBJ2-7 TRBV27 - TGTGCCAGCACCAGACTAGCGGGAGAATACGAGCAGTACTTC CASTRLAGEYEQYF
TRBD2 TRBJ2-7 TRBV12-3/TRBV12-4 - TGTGCCAGCAACCCGGGACTAGCGGGTGAGCAGTACTTC CASNPGLAGEQYF
- TRBJ1-2 TRBV19 few TGTGCCAGTAGCCGACAGTCTAACTATGGCTACACCTTC CASSRQSNYGYTF
- TRBJ2-3 TRBV11-3 - TGTGCCAGCACCCGGGGCGGGGCTAGCACAGATACGCAGTATTTT CASTRGGASTDTQYF
- TRBJ1-1 TRBV19 - TGTGCCAGTAGTAACAGGGAGAACACTGAAGCTTTCTTT CASSNRENTEAFF
TRBD1 TRBJ1-5 TRBV19 - TGTGCCACGAACCGGGACAGGGGTGCAGGAAGCAATCAGCCCCAGCATTTT CATNRDRGAGSNQPQHF
TRBD1 TRBJ1-1 TRBV28 - TGTGCCAGCAGTACGTGGGACAGGGGGCGAACTGAAGCTTTCTTT CASSTWDRGRTEAFF
- TRBJ1-3 TRBV6-2/TRBV6-3 - TGTGCCAGCAGTGAGCAGGGGTATCTGGGAAACACCATATATTTT CASSEQGYLGNTIYF
TRBD1 TRBJ2-2 TRBV6-4 - TGTGCCAGCAGTGACGGACAGGGGGCCGGGGAGCTGTTTTTT CASSDGQGAGELFF